One and the same sample provided the 3 T cell receptor beta chains below, sequenced in a study of T cell responses to AZD1222 COVID-19 vaccine. The table came from immunoSEQ multiplex PCR; TCRdb's copy has only in-frame clones and leaves some out. The repertoire holds 150,000 or so clones, about 91% seen once, with about 1.1% in the top ten. The sequencing here drew on peripheral blood, taken 28 days after the second AZD1222 dose. The receptors were gathered from an adult who received the AZD1222 COVID-19 vaccine.

The chain carries TRBV5-4 and TRBJ2-7; tentatively, D is TRBD1 or TRBD2 (5 bases each). This CDR3 is built from 12 residues. In germline, CDR1 is SGHNT, CDR2 YYREEE (reference sequence). V was clipped by 5 bases and J by 8 bases, with 14 bases between them. In nucleotides, the CDR3 is TGTGCCAGCAGTGAGGGTTCAGGGAAGCAGTACTTC. Translated: CASSEGSGKQYF. The complete variable domain, with remaining parts taken from reference TRBV5-4 and TRBJ2-7, reads ETGVTQSPTHLIKTRGQQVTLRCSSQSGHNTVSWYQQALGQGPQFIFQYYREEENGRGNFPPRFSGLQFPNYSSELNVNALELDDSALYLCASSEGSGKQYFGPGTRLTVT.

This chain uses TRBV6-5 with TRBJ2-7; TRBD2 matches 9 bases. After removal of 3 bases from V and 3 bases from J, the junction contained 6 bases not matched to a gene. CDR1 is MNHEY and CDR2 is SVGAGI in the germline V gene. The CDR3 has 15 amino acids. The CDR3 here is CASSYGGGDFYEQYF. The CDR3 bases are TGTGCCAGCAGTTATGGCGGGGGGGACTTCTACGAGCAGTACTTC.

The V and J genes are TRBV5-1 and TRBJ2-7; tentatively, D is TRBD1 or TRBD2 (7 bases each). The V end was cut by 0 bases, the J end by 7 bases, with 11 bases between. This CDR3 contains 13 residues. Germline V CDR1 and CDR2: SGHRS, YFSETQ. CDR3 amino acids: CASSLAQGGEQYF. The CDR3 DNA sequence: TGCGCCAGCAGCTTGGCGCAGGGGGGGGAGCAGTACTTC.